The sequence of this TCR beta chain was determined in a study of CXCR3-negative and CXCR3-positive naive CD8 T cells. CDR1 is MNHEY, CDR2 SVGEGT, per germline. The CDR3 is 14 residues long. UMI-labeled 5' RACE yielded the TRB cDNA libraries. One entry per CDR3 protein, without DNA, is what TCRdb gives after re-calling the 5' RACE reads. The sample includes around 81,000 distinct CDR3 sequences. Study-level points and caveats: TRB CDR3 properties were used to infer TCR strength, and surface CD5 was comparable between naive subsets.

A remark on this clonotype: The antigen is unknown.

Naive CD8+ T cells had a CD45RO-CCR7+CD27+CD95- phenotype. The source material was naive CXCR3- CD8+ T cells from blood. The subset: CD45RO-CCR7+CD27+CD95- naive CD8+ T cells lacking CXCR3 (TNR3-). V gene TRBV6-2 or TRBV6-3 combines with J gene TRBJ1-5; as DNA is missing, the TRBD1 call by TCRdb cannot be tested. This TCR derives from a human donor in good health. Some clones in this sample may be carry-over from other donors' samples. CDR3 loop: CARSYGTENQPQHF.